This TCR beta chain was captured by sequencing in a study of blood T cell repertoires in COVID-19. As for the study in general: There were acute and convalescent COVID-19 samples, and they came from the United States, Italy and Spain. Nucleic acid was either cDNA or gDNA, and it came from T cells, B-cell-depleted T cells, or PBMCs.

The CDR3 sequence is 15 residues long. Deletions cut 2 bases from V and 0 bases from J, with 6 bases between. CDR1 is SGHRS and CDR2 is YFSETQ in the germline V gene. How the authors handled the data: Quantification of nucleated cells was approximated via reference gene primer amplification. Only in-frame clones appear in the TCRdb table, and some are missing; sequencing was by immunoSEQ multiplex PCR. Clone size and the V and J calls come from that table; the DNA yielded D and trimming. The sample consists of about 88,000 clones, nearly 90% of them appearing once. This clone was detected only a few times.

The rearrangement joins TRBV5-1 to TRBJ2-6; D gene ambiguous. The receptor was derived from a woman of 80 years or more with active COVID-19. The material sequenced was peripheral blood. This CDR3 is CASSFPDSGANVLTF. The DNA for the CDR3 is TGCGCCAGCAGCTTCCCAGACTCTGGGGCCAACGTCCTGACTTTC.